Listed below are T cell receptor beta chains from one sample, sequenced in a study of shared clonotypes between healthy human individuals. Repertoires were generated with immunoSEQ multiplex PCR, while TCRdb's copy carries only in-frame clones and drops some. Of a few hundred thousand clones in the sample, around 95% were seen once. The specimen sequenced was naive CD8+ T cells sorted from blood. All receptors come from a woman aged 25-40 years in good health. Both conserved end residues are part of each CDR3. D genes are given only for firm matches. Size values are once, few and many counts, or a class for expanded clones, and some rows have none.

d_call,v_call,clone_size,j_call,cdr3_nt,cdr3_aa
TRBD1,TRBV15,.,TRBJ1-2,TGTGCCACCAGCAGAGGAAGGGGGCCGGGCTATGGCTACACCTTC,CATSRGRGPGYGYTF
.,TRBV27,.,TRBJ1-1,TGTGCCAGCAGTGTTGGGGTTGGCACTGAAGCTTTCTTT,CASSVGVGTEAFF
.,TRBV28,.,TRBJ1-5,TGTGCCAGCAGTTTATGGGGGGCAGTTAGTCAGCCCCAGCATTTT,CASSLWGAVSQPQHF
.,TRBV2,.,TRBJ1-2,TGTGCCAGCAGTGAAGGCGCCGGGACGTTCTATGGCTACACCTTC,CASSEGAGTFYGYTF
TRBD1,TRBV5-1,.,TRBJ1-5,TGCGCCAGCAGCTTGGTTGGACAGGGGGCAAGCAATCAGCCCCAGCATTTT,CASSLVGQGASNQPQHF
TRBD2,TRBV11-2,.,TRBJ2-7,TGTGCCAGCAGCTTAGAAGCGGGAGGGCACTACGAGCAGTACTTC,CASSLEAGGHYEQYF
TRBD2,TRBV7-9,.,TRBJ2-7,TGTGCCATCGACTTGGGACTATCCTACGAGCAGTACTTC,CAIDLGLSYEQYF
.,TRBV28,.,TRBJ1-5,TGTGCCAGCAGTTTTGTCAGGAATAGCAATCAGCCCCAGCATTTT,CASSFVRNSNQPQHF
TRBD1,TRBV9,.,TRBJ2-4,TGTGCCAGCAGCGAAGGGACAGGGGCAAACATTCAGTACTTC,CASSEGTGANIQYF
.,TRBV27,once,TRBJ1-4,TGTGCCAGCAGTTTATTAGCCTCGGATGAAAAACTGTTTTTT,CASSLLASDEKLFF
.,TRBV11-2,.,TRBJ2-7,TGTGCCAGCAGCTTAGGGGCAGGCGAGCAGTACTTC,CASSLGAGEQYF
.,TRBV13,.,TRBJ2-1,TGTGCCAGTCAGGGGGGATCCTACAATGAGCAGTTCTTC,CASQGGSYNEQFF
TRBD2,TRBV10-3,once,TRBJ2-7,TGTGCCATCAACCAACTAGCGGGAGGGCCCTTAGACGAGCAGTACTTC,CAINQLAGGPLDEQYF
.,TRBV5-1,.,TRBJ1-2,TGCGCCAGCAGTTATCATCCGGGACGACCGGATGGCTACACCTTC,CASSYHPGRPDGYTF
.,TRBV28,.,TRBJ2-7,TGTGCCAGCAGTTCCCAGACCCGATACGAGCAGTACTTC,CASSSQTRYEQYF
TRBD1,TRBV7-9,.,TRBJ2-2,TGTGCCAGCAGCTTGGGACAGGGGGCTTCCGGGGAGCTGTTTTTT,CASSLGQGASGELFF
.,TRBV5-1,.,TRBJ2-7,TGCGCCAGCAGCTCCTGGGAGGACTCGCTAGACGAGCAGTACTTC,CASSSWEDSLDEQYF
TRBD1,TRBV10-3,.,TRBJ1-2,TGTGCCATCAGTGAGGACGACTTAAAGGACAGGAACTATGGCTACACCTTC,CAISEDDLKDRNYGYTF
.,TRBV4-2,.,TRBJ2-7,TGTGCCAGCAGCCCAGCTCCGGCGGCGTCCTACGAGCAGTACTTC,CASSPAPAASYEQYF
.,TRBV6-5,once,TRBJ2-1,TGTGCCAGCAGTTACGGGATTGAGCAGTTCTTC,CASSYGIEQFF
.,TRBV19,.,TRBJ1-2,TGTGCCAGTAGTATAGATGGGGCCGGTATGCGGTATGGCTACACCTTC,CASSIDGAGMRYGYTF
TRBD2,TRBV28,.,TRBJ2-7,TGTGCCAGCAGTTTACCGTCTAGCGGGAGTCCCTACGAGCAGTACTTC,CASSLPSSGSPYEQYF
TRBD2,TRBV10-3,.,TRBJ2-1,TGTGCCATCAGTGATGGGGACTACTACAATGAGCAGTTCTTC,CAISDGDYYNEQFF
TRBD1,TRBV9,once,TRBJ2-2,TGTGCCAGCAGCGTAGCTGTGGGACAGCCGAACACCGGGGAGCTGTTTTTT,CASSVAVGQPNTGELFF
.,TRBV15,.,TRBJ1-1,TGTGCCACCAGCAGAGATACATTGAGAGGACGAGCGAACACTGAAGCTTTCTTT,CATSRDTLRGRANTEAFF
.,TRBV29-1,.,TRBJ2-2,TGCAGCGTTCTAGGGTTCACCGGGGAGCTGTTTTTT,CSVLGFTGELFF
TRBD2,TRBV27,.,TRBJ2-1,TGTGCCAGCAGTTTATTGGTAGCGGGAGCATTTGAAGGTGAGCAGTTCTTC,CASSLLVAGAFEGEQFF
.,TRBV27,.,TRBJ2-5,TGTGCCAGCAAAGGTAGTCCGTACCAAGAGACCCAGTACTTC,CASKGSPYQETQYF
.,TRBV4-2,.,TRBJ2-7,TGTGCCAGCAGCCAAGAATACTCCTACGAGCAGTACTTC,CASSQEYSYEQYF
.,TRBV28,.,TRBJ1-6,TGTGCCAGCGTGACTACCAAAATGGTTGGTTCACCCCTCCACTTT,CASVTTKMVGSPLHF
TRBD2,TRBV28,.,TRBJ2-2,TGTGCCAGCAGTTTATTAGTGGGACTAGCTGGCGGGGAGCTGTTTTTT,CASSLLVGLAGGELFF
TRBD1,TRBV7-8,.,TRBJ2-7,TGTGCCAGCAGCCTGACAGGGCCCACCTACGAGCAGTACTTC,CASSLTGPTYEQYF
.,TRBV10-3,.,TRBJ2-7,TGTGCCATCAGGTCCCCTTACGAGCAGTACTTC,CAIRSPYEQYF
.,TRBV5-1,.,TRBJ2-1,TGCGCCAGCACATTATCGGGTGAGCAGTTCTTC,CASTLSGEQFF
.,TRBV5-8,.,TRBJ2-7,TGTGCCAGCAGTATTACTCGGGGGTTCCCTGCCTACGAGCAGTACTTC,CASSITRGFPAYEQYF
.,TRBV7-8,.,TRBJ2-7,TGTGCCAGCAGCTTCGCCGTCGGGTCCCTCTACGAGCAGTACTTC,CASSFAVGSLYEQYF
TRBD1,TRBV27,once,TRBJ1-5,TGTGCCAGCAGTTTAGGGACAGGGGGTAATCAGCCCCAGCATTTT,CASSLGTGGNQPQHF
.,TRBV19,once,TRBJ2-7,TGTGCCAGTAGTATAGTCCCGGATTCCTACGAGCAGTACTTC,CASSIVPDSYEQYF
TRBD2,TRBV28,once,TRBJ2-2,TGTGCCAGCAGTTTTCTGGCTAGCGGTACCGGGGAGCTGTTTTTT,CASSFLASGTGELFF
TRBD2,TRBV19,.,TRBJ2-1,TGTGCCAGTAGTGTAACTAGCGGGAGTGTGTTTGGCAATGAGCAGTTCTTC,CASSVTSGSVFGNEQFF
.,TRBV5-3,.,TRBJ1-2,TGTGCCAGAAGCTCGGACCGTTCGGGCTACACCTTC,CARSSDRSGYTF
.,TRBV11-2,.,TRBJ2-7,TGTGCCAGCAGCTTAGATCCTGGGGGTCCGGGGGAGCAGTACTTC,CASSLDPGGPGEQYF
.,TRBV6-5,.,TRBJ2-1,TGTGCCAGCAGCGCTGACAATGAGCAGTTCTTC,CASSADNEQFF
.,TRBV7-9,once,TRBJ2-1,TGTGCCAGCATCTCCGGCGGAGGAAGCTACAATGAGCAGTTCTTC,CASISGGGSYNEQFF
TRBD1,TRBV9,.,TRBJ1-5,TGTGCCAGCAGCGACGGGACAGGATATCAGCCCCAGCATTTT,CASSDGTGYQPQHF
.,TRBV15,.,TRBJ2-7,TGTGCCACCAGCAGAGAGGAACGGTCCTACGAGCAGTACTTC,CATSREERSYEQYF
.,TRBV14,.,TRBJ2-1,TGTGCCAGCAGCCTGGACGGGGGACCTAAGTCCTACAATGAGCAGTTCTTC,CASSLDGGPKSYNEQFF
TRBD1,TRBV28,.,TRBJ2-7,TGTGCCAGCAGTTGGGACAGCTACGAGCAGTACTTC,CASSWDSYEQYF